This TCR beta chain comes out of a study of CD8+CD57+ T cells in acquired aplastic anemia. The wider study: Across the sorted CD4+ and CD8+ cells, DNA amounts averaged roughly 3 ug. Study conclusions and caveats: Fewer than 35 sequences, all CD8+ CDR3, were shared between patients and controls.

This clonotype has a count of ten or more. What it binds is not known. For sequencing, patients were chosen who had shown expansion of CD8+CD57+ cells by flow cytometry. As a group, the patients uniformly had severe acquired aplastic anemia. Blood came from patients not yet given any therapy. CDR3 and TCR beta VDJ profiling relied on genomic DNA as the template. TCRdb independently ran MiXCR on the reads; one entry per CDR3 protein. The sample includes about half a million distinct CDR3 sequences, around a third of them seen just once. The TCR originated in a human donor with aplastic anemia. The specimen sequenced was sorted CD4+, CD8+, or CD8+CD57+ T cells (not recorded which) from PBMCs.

The CDR3 nucleotides read TGTGCCACCAGCAGTTTAGCGGGAGATTTAGGTGAGCAGTTCTTC. This translates into CATSSLAGDLGEQFF. This chain uses TRBV15 with TRBJ2-1; 9 bases are shared with TRBD2. The J segment lost 9 bases and the V segment lost 3 bases, leaving 9 bases of the junction unmatched. The CDR3 length is 15 residues. Germline CDR1 and CDR2: LNHNV and YYDKDF (reference sequence).